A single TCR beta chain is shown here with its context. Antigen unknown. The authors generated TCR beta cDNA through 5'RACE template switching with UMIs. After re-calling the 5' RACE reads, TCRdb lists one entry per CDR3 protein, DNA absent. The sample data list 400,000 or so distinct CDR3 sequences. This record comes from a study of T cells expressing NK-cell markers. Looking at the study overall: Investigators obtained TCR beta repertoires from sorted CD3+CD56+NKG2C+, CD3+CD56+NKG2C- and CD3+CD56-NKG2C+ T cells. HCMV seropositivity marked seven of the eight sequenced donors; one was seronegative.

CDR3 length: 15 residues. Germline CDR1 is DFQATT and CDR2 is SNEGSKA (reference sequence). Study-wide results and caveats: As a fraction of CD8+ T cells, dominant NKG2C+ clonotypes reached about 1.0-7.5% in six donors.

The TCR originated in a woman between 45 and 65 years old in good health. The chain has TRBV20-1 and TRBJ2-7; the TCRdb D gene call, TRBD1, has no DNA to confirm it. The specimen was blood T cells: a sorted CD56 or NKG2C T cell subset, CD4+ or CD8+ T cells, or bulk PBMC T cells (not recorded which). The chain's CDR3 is CSASAAFPDPFEQYF.